These 15 T cell receptor beta chains share one sample of origin, sequenced in a study of CD8 T cells in ankylosing spondylitis. TCRdb re-called the 5' RACE reads with MiXCR, one entry per CDR3 protein. The sample lists 200,000 to 250,000 distinct CDR3 sequences, around 25% occurring once. The sequenced material came from blood, either unsorted or a sorted T cell fraction (not recorded which). All receptors come from a male donor with ankylosing spondylitis or in good health (not recorded which).

There are many counts of this clonotype. This sequence joins TRBV5-1 and TRBJ2-5; D is undetermined. Germline V gene sequence: CDR1 SGHRS, CDR2 YFSETQ. The CDR3 extends over 14 amino acids. V gave up 2 bases and J gave up 1 base, with 9 bases separating them. Here the CDR3 reads CASSFLALQETQYF. CDR3 nucleotides: TGCGCCAGCAGCTTCTTGGCGCTCCAAGAGACCCAGTACTTC.

This clonotype was counted ten times or more. The chain has TRBV7-9 and TRBJ2-1; TRBD1 matches 7 bases. V lost 5 bases, J lost 3 bases, and 4 bases stayed unmatched. The CDR3 is 14 residues long. CDR1 is SEHNR and CDR2 is FQNEAQ in the germline V gene (reference sequence). DNA for the CDR3: TGTGCCAGCAGCATACAGGGGATCTACAATGAGCAGTTCTTC. This codes for CASSIQGIYNEQFF.

At least ten counts were recorded for this clonotype. The chain employs TRBV20-1 and TRBJ1-5, with D uncertain. V was clipped by 0 bases and J by 5 bases, with 14 bases between them. The germline gives CDR1 DFQATT, CDR2 SNEGSKA (reference sequence). The CDR3 is 15 amino acids. CDR3 amino acids: CSARDGLRADQPQHF. The CDR3 region has the DNA TGCAGTGCTAGAGATGGCCTCCGGGCCGATCAGCCCCAGCATTTT.

In this sample, this clonotype turned up many times. V gene TRBV4-3 combines with J gene TRBJ1-1, with D possibly being TRBD1 (6 bases). The CDR3 consists of 15 residues. V dropped 1 base and J dropped 5 bases, with 14 bases sitting between them. CDR1 is LGHNA and CDR2 is YSLEER in the germline V gene. DNA of the CDR3: TGCGCCAGCAGCCAAGGGGAAAGGGGGGGAACTGAAGCTTTCTTT. Its protein product is CASSQGERGGTEAFF.

This clonotype was seen ten or more times. The CDR3 sequence is CASSPGSTTNEKLFF. DNA for the CDR3: TGTGCCAGCAGCCCTGGGTCGACAACTAATGAAAAACTGTTTTTT. The chain joins TRBV7-8 to TRBJ1-4; no reliable D call. The CDR3 spans 15 residues. V lost 5 bases, J lost 0 bases, and 10 bases lay in between. CDR1 SGHVS and CDR2 FQNEAQ come from the germline V gene. The variable domain in full, with the rest retrieved from reference TRBV7-8 and TRBJ1-4, is GAGVSQSPRYKVAKRGQDVALRCDPISGHVSLFWYQQALGQGPEFLTYFQNEAQLDKSGLPSDRFFAERPEGSVSTLKIQRTQQEDSAVYLCASSPGSTTNEKLFFGSGTQLSVL.

This clonotype was recorded many times. In DNA, the CDR3 is TGTGCCAGCAGCTCACAGGATGAAAAACTGTTTTTT. It codes for CASSSQDEKLFF. The rearrangement joins TRBV6-6 to TRBJ1-4; TRBD1 might be the D (5 bases). The V gene's germline CDR1 is MNHNY and CDR2 SVGAGI (reference sequence). This CDR3 has 12 residues. V was pared by 6 bases and J by 6 bases, with 8 bases between.

As regards this clonotype: With a much larger clone just one base away, this may be a read error. The gene calls are TRBV6-5 and TRBJ2-7; D unclear. The CDR3 is 11 residues long. Germline V gene data show CDR1 as MNHEY and CDR2 as SVGAGI. For the CDR3, the DNA is TGTGCCAGCAGACTTCACTACGTGCAGTACTTC. It encodes CASRLHYVQYF.

The sample holds many counts of this clonotype. The gene calls are TRBV7-2 and TRBJ2-5; D is unresolved. This CDR3 comprises 14 residues. Germline V gene sequence: CDR1 SGHTA, CDR2 FQGNSA. V gave up 2 bases and J gave up 4 bases, with 11 bases separating them. The CDR3 spells CASSLTRTPETQYF. The CDR3 DNA reads as TGTGCCAGCAGCTTAACGAGGACCCCAGAGACCCAGTACTTC.

This clonotype was seen many times. The chain couples TRBV12-3 or TRBV12-4 to TRBJ2-3; TRBD2 aligns across 12 bases. Trimming removed 10 bases from V and 4 bases from J; junction bases left unmatched: 6. The CDR3 spans 14 residues. This CDR3 is CATSLAGGADTQYF. In nucleotides, the CDR3 is TGTGCCACCTCCCTAGCGGGAGGGGCAGATACGCAGTATTTT.

This clonotype has ten or more counts. The genes are TRBV12-3 or TRBV12-4 and TRBJ2-3; D is undetermined. The CDR3 totals 15 residues. Trimming stripped 7 bases from V and 5 bases from J, with 19 bases between. The CDR3 protein is CASTVEAVRRDTQYF. The CDR3 nucleotides read TGTGCCAGCACCGTAGAGGCCGTCAGAAGAGATACGCAGTATTTT.

This clonotype showed up many times. The gene calls are TRBV25-1 and TRBJ2-1; 10 bases are a match to TRBD2. Germline V lookup: CDR1 MGHDK, CDR2 SYGVNS. V lost 7 bases to trimming and J lost 6 bases; unmatched junction nucleotides: 18. The CDR3 has 18 amino acids. The CDR3 protein is CASTTAARSGRAPNEQFF. CDR3 coding DNA: TGTGCCAGCACGACGGCAGCGAGGAGCGGGAGGGCCCCCAATGAGCAGTTCTTC. Drawing the rest from reference TRBV25-1 and TRBJ2-1, the complete variable domain is EADIYQTPRYLVIGTGKKITLECSQTMGHDKMYWYQQDPGMELHLIHYSYGVNSTEKGDLSSESTVSRIRTEHFPLTLESARPSHTSQYLCASTTAARSGRAPNEQFFGPGTRLTVL.

CDR3 coding DNA: TGCAGTGCTAGAGACGGGGGACAGGCGGTCTATGGCTACACCTTC. It yields the protein CSARDGGQAVYGYTF. The J gene is TRBJ1-2, the V gene TRBV20-1, with 8 bases lining up with TRBD1. The CDR3 contains 15 residues. V shed 0 bases and J 4 bases; nucleotides not matched to a gene: 7. The germline V gene has CDR1 DFQATT and CDR2 SNEGSKA (reference sequence).

This clonotype came up a few times. The V and J genes are TRBV20-1 and TRBJ2-5, with D perhaps matching TRBD1 (7 bases). From germline, CDR1 is DFQATT and CDR2 SNEGSKA (reference sequence). V dropped 2 bases and J dropped 4 bases, with 17 bases sitting between them. This CDR3 has 15 residues. CDR3 nucleotide sequence: TGCAGTGCTAGATGGGCGGGACAGAACCTAGAGACCCAGTACTTC. This sequence encodes CSARWAGQNLETQYF.

The sample holds many counts of this clonotype. The J gene is TRBJ2-3, the V gene TRBV20-1, with 14 positions matching TRBD2. The V gene's germline CDR1 is DFQATT and CDR2 SNEGSKA (reference sequence). Trimming removed 5 bases from V and 5 bases from J; junction bases left unmatched: 9. The CDR3 totals 16 residues. The CDR3 DNA reads as TGCAGTGCTGACGCGGGACTAGCGGGAGCTAAAGATACGCAGTATTTT. Amino acids: CSADAGLAGAKDTQYF.

This sequence joins TRBV5-1 and TRBJ2-7; TRBD1 agrees at 7 bases. There are 15 residues in the CDR3. Looked up from germline, CDR1 is SGHRS and CDR2 is YFSETQ. V was clipped by 5 bases and J by 7 bases; unmatched bases: 15. This CDR3 is CASRASGTELREQYF. CDR3 in DNA: TGCGCCAGCAGGGCCTCCGGGACAGAGCTACGTGAGCAGTACTTC.